The 3 T cell receptor beta chains in this list originate from one sample, sequenced in a study of blood T cell repertoires in COVID-19. The assay was immunoSEQ multiplex PCR, and TCRdb's table has in-frame clones only and misses some. The table shows more than 110,000 clones, with more than 75% occurring only once. Sequenced material: peripheral blood. These receptors came from a human donor in a cohort sampled during active COVID-19.

This clone was observed once. This rearrangement joins TRBV18 to TRBJ1-2; 7 bases line up with TRBD1. CDR1 is KGHSH, CDR2 LQKENI, per germline. Losses at the gene ends were 0 bases for V and 6 bases for J; bases not matched to a gene: 1. This CDR3 comprises 13 residues. The CDR3 here is CASSPPGTDGYTF. The CDR3 bases are TGTGCCAGCTCACCACCCGGGACAGATGGCTACACCTTC. The full variable domain, with the rest looked up from reference TRBV18 and TRBJ1-2, is NAGVMQNPRHLVRRRGQEARLRCSPMKGHSHVYWYRQLPEEGLKFMVYLQKENIIDESGMPKERFSAEFPKEGPSILRIQQVVRGDSAAYFCASSPPGTDGYTFGSGTRLTVV.

The genes are TRBV2 and TRBJ1-1, with a possible D match to TRBD1 (5 bases). Trimming took off 5 bases at V and 6 bases at J, with 10 bases between the two ends. Germline CDR1 reads SNHLY; CDR2 reads FYNNEI. The CDR3 spans 12 residues. Here the CDR3 reads CASSYRTSEAFF. As DNA, the CDR3 is TGTGCCAGCAGTTATCGGACATCTGAAGCTTTCTTT.

As concerns this clone: Other DNA sequences in this sample translate to the same CDR3. The chain carries TRBV7-3 and TRBJ2-5, with 9 bases matching TRBD2. The V gene's germline CDR1 is SGHTA and CDR2 FQGTGA. Trimming at V came to 1 base and at J to 5 bases, leaving 2 bases not matched to a gene. The CDR3 totals 14 residues. CDR3 residues: CASSLSGGAETQYF. The CDR3 bases are TGTGCCAGCAGCTTAAGCGGGGGGGCTGAGACCCAGTACTTC.